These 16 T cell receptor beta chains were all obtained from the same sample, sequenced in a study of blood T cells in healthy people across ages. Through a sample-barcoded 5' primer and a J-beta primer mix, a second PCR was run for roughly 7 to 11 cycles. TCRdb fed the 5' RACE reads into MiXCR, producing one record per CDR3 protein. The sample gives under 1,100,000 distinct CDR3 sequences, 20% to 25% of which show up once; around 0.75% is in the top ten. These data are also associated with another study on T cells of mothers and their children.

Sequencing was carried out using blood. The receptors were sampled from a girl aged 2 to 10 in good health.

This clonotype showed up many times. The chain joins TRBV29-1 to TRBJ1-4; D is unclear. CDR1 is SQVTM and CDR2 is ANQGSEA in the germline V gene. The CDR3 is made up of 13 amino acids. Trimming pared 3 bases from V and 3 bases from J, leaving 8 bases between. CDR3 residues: CSVEAASNEKLFF. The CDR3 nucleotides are TGCAGCGTTGAGGCGGCTTCTAATGAAAAACTGTTTTTT.

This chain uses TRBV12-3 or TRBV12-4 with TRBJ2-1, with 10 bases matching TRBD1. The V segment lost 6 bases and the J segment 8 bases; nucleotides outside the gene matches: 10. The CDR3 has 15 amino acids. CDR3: CASSLRTGGNDEQFF. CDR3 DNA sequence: TGTGCCAGCAGCCTCAGGACAGGGGGGAACGATGAGCAGTTCTTC.

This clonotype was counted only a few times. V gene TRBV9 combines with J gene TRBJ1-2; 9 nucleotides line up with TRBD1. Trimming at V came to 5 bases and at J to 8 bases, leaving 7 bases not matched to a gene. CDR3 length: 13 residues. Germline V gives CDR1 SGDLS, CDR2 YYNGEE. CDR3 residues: CASSPGTGKGYTF. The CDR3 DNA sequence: TGTGCCAGCAGTCCCGGGACAGGGAAAGGCTACACCTTC.

Here the CDR3 DNA reads TGTGCCAGCAGCCTGAGCGGGATGATGGTCAATGAGCAGTTCTTC. This codes for CASSLSGMMVNEQFF. The genes are TRBV7-2 and TRBJ2-7; 7 bases match TRBD2. With the DNA end fitting TRBJ2-1 better, the J assignment may be wrong. The CDR3 is 15 amino acids. Looked up from germline, CDR1 is SGHTA and CDR2 is FQGNSA.

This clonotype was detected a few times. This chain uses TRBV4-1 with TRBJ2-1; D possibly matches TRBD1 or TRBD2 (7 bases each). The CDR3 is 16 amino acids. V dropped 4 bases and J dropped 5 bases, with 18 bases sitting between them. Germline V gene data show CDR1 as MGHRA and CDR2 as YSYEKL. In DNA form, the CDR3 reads TGCGCCAGCAGCCCCCGGGGAGGGGGCATAGACAATGAGCAGTTCTTC. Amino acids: CASSPRGGGIDNEQFF.

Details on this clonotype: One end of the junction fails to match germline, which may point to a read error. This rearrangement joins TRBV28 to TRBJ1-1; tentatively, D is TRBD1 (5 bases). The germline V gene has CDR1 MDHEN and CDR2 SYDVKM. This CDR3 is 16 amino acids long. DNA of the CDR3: TGTGCCAGCCGTTTCGGGGGATCCCCCCTGAACACTGAAGCTTTCTTT. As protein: CASRFGGSPLNTEAFF.

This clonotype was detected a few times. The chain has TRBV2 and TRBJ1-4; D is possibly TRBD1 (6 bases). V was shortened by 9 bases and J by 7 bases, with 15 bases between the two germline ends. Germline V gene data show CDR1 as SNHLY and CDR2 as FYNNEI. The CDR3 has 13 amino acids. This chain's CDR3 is CASLGQYPEKLFF. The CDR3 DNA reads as TGTGCCAGTCTCGGACAGTATCCTGAAAAACTGTTTTTT.

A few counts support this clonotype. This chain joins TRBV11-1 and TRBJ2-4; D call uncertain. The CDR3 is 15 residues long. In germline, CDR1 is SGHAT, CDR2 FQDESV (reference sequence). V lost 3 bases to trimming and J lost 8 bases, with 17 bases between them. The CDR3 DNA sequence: TGTGCCAGCAGCTTCAATACCGCGGATTCAGACATTCAGTACTTC. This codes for CASSFNTADSDIQYF.

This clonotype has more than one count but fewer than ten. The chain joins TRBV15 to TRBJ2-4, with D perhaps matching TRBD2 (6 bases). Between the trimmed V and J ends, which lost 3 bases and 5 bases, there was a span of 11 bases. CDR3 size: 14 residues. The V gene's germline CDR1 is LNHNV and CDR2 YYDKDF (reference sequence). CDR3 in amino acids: CATSRVGTENIQYF. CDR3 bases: TGTGCCACCAGCAGGGTCGGGACTGAAAACATTCAGTACTTC.

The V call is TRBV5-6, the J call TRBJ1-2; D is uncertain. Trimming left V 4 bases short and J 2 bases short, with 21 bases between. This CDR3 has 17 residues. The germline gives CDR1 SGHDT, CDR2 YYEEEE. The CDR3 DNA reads TGTGCCAGCAGCCTGCCCGGGCAGCCCTACCTAAACTATGGCTACACCTTC. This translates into CASSLPGQPYLNYGYTF.

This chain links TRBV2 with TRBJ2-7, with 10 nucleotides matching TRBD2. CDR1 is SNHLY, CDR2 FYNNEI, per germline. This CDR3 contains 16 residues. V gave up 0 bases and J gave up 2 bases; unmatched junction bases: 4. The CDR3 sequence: CASSEALAGDPYEQYF. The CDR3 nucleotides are TGTGCCAGCAGTGAAGCCCTAGCGGGGGATCCCTACGAGCAGTACTTC. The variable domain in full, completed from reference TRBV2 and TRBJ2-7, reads EPEVTQTPSHQVTQMGQEVILRCVPISNHLYFYWYRQILGQKVEFLVSFYNNEISEKSEIFDDQFSVERPDGSNFTLKIRSTKLEDSAMYFCASSEALAGDPYEQYFGPGTRLTVT.

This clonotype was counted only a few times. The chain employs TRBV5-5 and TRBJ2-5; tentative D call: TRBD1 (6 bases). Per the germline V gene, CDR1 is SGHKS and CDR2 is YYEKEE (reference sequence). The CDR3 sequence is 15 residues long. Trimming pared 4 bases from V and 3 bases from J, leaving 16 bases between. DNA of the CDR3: TGTGCCAGCAGCCTGGGGACACTAGTTAAAGAGACCCAGTACTTC. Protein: CASSLGTLVKETQYF.

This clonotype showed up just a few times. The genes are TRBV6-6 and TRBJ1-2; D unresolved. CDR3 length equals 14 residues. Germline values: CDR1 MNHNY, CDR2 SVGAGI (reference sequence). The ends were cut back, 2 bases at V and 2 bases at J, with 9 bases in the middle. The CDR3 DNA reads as TGTGCCAGCAGTTACGATAGCAGGAACTATGGCTACACCTTC. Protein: CASSYDSRNYGYTF.

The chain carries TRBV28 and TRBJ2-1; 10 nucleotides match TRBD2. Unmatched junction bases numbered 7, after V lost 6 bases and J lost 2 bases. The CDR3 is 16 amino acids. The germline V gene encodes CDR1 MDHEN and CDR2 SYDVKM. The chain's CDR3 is CASRDPGLAPYNEQFF. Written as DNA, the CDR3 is TGTGCCAGCAGAGACCCGGGACTAGCGCCCTACAATGAGCAGTTCTTC.

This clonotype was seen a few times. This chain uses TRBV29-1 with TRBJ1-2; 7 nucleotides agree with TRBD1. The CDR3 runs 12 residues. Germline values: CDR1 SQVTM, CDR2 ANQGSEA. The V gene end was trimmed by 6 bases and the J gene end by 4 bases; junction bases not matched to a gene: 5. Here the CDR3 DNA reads TGCAGCGTCAACACAGGGGTCTATGGCTACACCTTC. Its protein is CSVNTGVYGYTF.

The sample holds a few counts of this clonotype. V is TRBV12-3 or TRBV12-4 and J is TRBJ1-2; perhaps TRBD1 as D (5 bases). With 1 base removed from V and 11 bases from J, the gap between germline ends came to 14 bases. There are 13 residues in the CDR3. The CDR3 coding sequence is TGTGCCAGCAGTTTAGATGAGAGGGGCGTTTACACCTTC. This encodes CASSLDERGVYTF.